Shown below are 30 T cell receptor beta chains from a single sample sequenced in a study of T cell responses to AZD1222 COVID-19 vaccine. Libraries were prepared by immunoSEQ multiplex PCR; TCRdb keeps only in-frame clonotypes and omits some of them. The top ten clones hold roughly 6.9% of a sample with more than 95,000 clones, around 89% of them seen once. The specimen was peripheral blood, collected 28 days after the second AZD1222 dose. The receptor source for this set is an adult who received the AZD1222 COVID-19 vaccine.

This chain links TRBV10-3 with TRBJ2-5; TRBD2 aligns across 7 bases. The junction had 3 bases not matched to a gene; V was cut back by 4 bases and J by 4 bases. This CDR3 has 13 residues. Germline V gene data show CDR1 as ENHRY and CDR2 as SYGVKD. The CDR3 nucleotides are TGTGCCATCAGTGGGTGGGGGGGAGAGACCCAGTACTTC. Translation gives CAISGWGGETQYF.

The chain uses TRBV9 and TRBJ2-3; perhaps TRBD1 as D (5 bases). V was pared by 4 bases and J by 3 bases, with 12 bases between. This CDR3 region has 14 residues. Looked up from germline, CDR1 is SGDLS and CDR2 is YYNGEE. For the CDR3, the DNA is TGTGCCAGCAGCAACCAGGGAAGGACAGATACGCAGTATTTT. Translating it yields CASSNQGRTDTQYF. Full variable domain (remainder filled in from reference TRBV9 and TRBJ2-3): DSGVTQTPKHLITATGQRVTLRCSPRSGDLSVYWYQQSLDQGLQFLIQYYNGEERAKGNILERFSAQQFPDLHSELNLSSLELGDSALYFCASSNQGRTDTQYFGPGTRLTVL.

The chain combines TRBV7-2 with TRBJ2-7, with D maybe TRBD1 (6 bases). The V end lost 3 bases, the J end lost 3 bases, and 12 bases lay between the germline ends. From germline, CDR1 is SGHTA and CDR2 FQGNSA. The CDR3 loop spans 14 amino acids. The CDR3 DNA follows: TGTGCCAGCAGCTTCGGGCTAGGGGGCTACGAGCAGTACTTC. Amino acid sequence: CASSFGLGGYEQYF. Filled out from reference TRBV7-2 and TRBJ2-7, the complete variable domain reads GAGVSQSPSNKVTEKGKDVELRCDPISGHTALYWYRQSLGQGLEFLIYFQGNSAPDKSGLPSDRFSAERTGGSVSTLTIQRTQQEDSAVYLCASSFGLGGYEQYFGPGTRLTVT.

J is TRBJ2-3 and V is TRBV6-5; unclear D gene. The CDR3 consists of 12 residues. V dropped 5 bases and J dropped 0 bases, with 3 bases sitting between them. Germline loops: CDR1 MNHEY, CDR2 SVGAGI. CDR3 residues: CASSPSTDTQYF. The DNA for the CDR3 is TGTGCCAGCAGTCCTAGCACAGATACGCAGTATTTT.

This clone has only one observation. The genes are TRBV7-8 and TRBJ1-5, with TRBD1 matching 9 bases. The length of the CDR3 is 16 residues. V shed 5 bases and J 4 bases; nucleotides not matched to a gene: 9. Looked up from germline, CDR1 is SGHVS and CDR2 is FQNEAQ. The CDR3, as DNA: TGTGCCAGCAGCCTCCGGACAGGGGCGCTAAATCAGCCCCAGCATTTT. It specifies CASSLRTGALNQPQHF.

The J gene is TRBJ2-7, the V gene TRBV11-3, with 9 positions matching TRBD1. The CDR3 spans 14 residues. Germline CDR1 SGHNT, CDR2 YENEEA. V lost 3 bases and J lost 5; bases outside the gene matches: 5. The CDR3 protein is CASSFDRGDHEQYF. Here the CDR3 DNA reads TGTGCCAGCAGCTTCGACAGGGGGGACCACGAGCAGTACTTC. The variable domain in full, completed from reference TRBV11-3 and TRBJ2-7, reads EAGVVQSPRYKIIEKKQPVAFWCNPISGHNTLYWYLQNLGQGPELLIRYENEEAVDDSQLPKDRFSAERLKGVDSTLKIQPAELGDSAVYLCASSFDRGDHEQYFGPGTRLTVT.

Only a few counts were recorded for this clone. The genes are TRBV28 and TRBJ1-5; D is unclear. Trimming took off 3 bases at V and 1 base at J, with 7 bases between the two ends. This CDR3 is built from 14 residues. Germline loops: CDR1 MDHEN, CDR2 SYDVKM. CDR3 in DNA: TGTGCCAGCAGTTTGGTGGAGAGCAATCAGCCCCAGCATTTT. Translating gives CASSLVESNQPQHF. Together with reference TRBV28 and TRBJ1-5, the CDR3 gives the full variable domain: DVKVTQSSRYLVKRTGEKVFLECVQDMDHENMFWYRQDPGLGLRLIYFSYDVKMKEKGDIPEGYSVSREKKERFSLILESASTNQTSMYLCASSLVESNQPQHFGDGTRLSIL.

This chain links TRBV2 with TRBJ1-3; no clear D gene. Germline values: CDR1 SNHLY, CDR2 FYNNEI. The CDR3 extends over 14 amino acids. V was clipped by 6 bases and J by 1 base, with 10 bases between them. CDR3 DNA sequence: TGTGCCAGCAGGAACCAGGTGTCTGGAAACACCATATATTTT. Protein: CASRNQVSGNTIYF.

The rearrangement links TRBV7-3 to TRBJ2-1; the match to TRBD1 covers 7 bases. V was pared by 5 bases and J by 4 bases, with 8 bases of the junction left unmatched. The CDR3 sequence is 15 residues long. CDR1 is SGHTA, CDR2 FQGTGA, per germline. CDR3 DNA sequence: TGTGCCAGCAGCCGCCGGGACAGCGAGTACAATGAGCAGTTCTTC. Its translation: CASSRRDSEYNEQFF.

This clone was seen a few times. The chain employs TRBV19 and TRBJ2-7; the D is unclear. V was clipped by 1 base and J by 4 bases, with 14 bases between them. The CDR3 length is 15 residues. The germline gives CDR1 LNHDA, CDR2 SQIVND (reference sequence). CDR3 region: CASSIASGVTYEQYF. The CDR3 DNA reads TGTGCCAGTAGTATAGCCTCTGGAGTGACATACGAGCAGTACTTC.

The rearrangement joins TRBV5-4 to TRBJ2-5; 12 nucleotides agree with TRBD1. This CDR3 is 15 amino acids long. Germline V gene lookup returns CDR1 SGHNT and CDR2 YYREEE (reference sequence). After removal of 5 bases from V and 5 bases from J, the junction contained 7 bases not matched to a gene. The CDR3 sequence is CASSSGTGGLETQYF. In DNA form, the CDR3 reads TGTGCCAGCAGTTCCGGGACAGGGGGCCTGGAGACCCAGTACTTC.

The V and J genes are TRBV29-1 and TRBJ2-3; 10 bases agree with TRBD2. The CDR3 runs 17 residues. The V segment lost 7 bases and the J segment 1 base; nucleotides outside the gene matches: 14. Germline V gives CDR1 SQVTM, CDR2 ANQGSEA. The CDR3 here is CSALMASGRGGTDTQYF. The CDR3 DNA sequence: TGCAGCGCCCTGATGGCTAGCGGGAGAGGCGGCACAGATACGCAGTATTTT.

V is TRBV20-1 and J is TRBJ2-7; TRBD2 matches 9 bases. Germline V lookup: CDR1 DFQATT, CDR2 SNEGSKA (reference sequence). The CDR3 has 14 residues. The J segment lost 4 bases and the V segment lost 3 bases, leaving 7 bases of the junction unmatched. CDR3 bases: TGCAGTGCTAGTCTGGCGGGGGGGCAGTACGAGCAGTACTTC. It codes for CSASLAGGQYEQYF.

The chain is built from TRBV9 and TRBJ1-4; 8 nucleotides line up with TRBD1. Trimming took 1 base from V and 5 from J; bases not matched to a gene: 4. Germline-derived CDR1 and CDR2 are SGDLS and YYNGEE. This CDR3 region has 15 residues. The CDR3 reads CASSVQGAVNEKLFF. In nucleotides, the CDR3 is TGTGCCAGCAGCGTACAGGGGGCGGTAAATGAAAAACTGTTTTTT.

This clone was picked up one time. J is TRBJ2-3 and V is TRBV5-1, with unresolved D. V was shortened by 2 bases and J by 2 bases, with 6 bases between the two germline ends. This CDR3 has 13 residues. Germline CDR1 reads SGHRS; CDR2 reads YFSETQ. The CDR3 DNA reads TGCGCCAGCAGCTTCACCCCCACAGATACGCAGTATTTT. Translation gives CASSFTPTDTQYF.

This clone was seen a single time. This chain links TRBV2 with TRBJ2-1, with D unresolved. This CDR3 region has 12 residues. Trimming removed 7 bases from V and 6 bases from J, with 10 bases in between. CDR1 SNHLY and CDR2 FYNNEI come from the germline V gene. For the CDR3, the DNA is TGTGCCAGCAAAACCTTTGGCAATGAGCAGTTCTTC. Protein: CASKTFGNEQFF.

The chain carries TRBV3-1 (or the pseudogene TRBV3-2) and TRBJ1-6, with 9 bases matching TRBD1. Germline CDR1 LGHDT, CDR2 YNNKEL (reference sequence). V lost 0 bases to trimming and J lost 6 bases; unmatched junction nucleotides: 6. The CDR3 has 17 amino acids. CDR3 loop: CASSQEDRGSSNSPLHF. The CDR3 DNA sequence: TGTGCCAGCAGCCAAGAGGACAGGGGTAGTAGTAATTCACCCCTCCACTTT.

This clone was detected a few times. The CDR3 bases are TGTGCCAGCAGCCTTTATGGCTACACCTTC. Residues: CASSLYGYTF. The chain has TRBV7-9 and TRBJ1-2; D is uncertain. The CDR3 totals 10 residues. Trimming pared 5 bases from V and 5 bases from J, leaving 3 bases between. The germline V gene has CDR1 SEHNR and CDR2 FQNEAQ (reference sequence).

The genes are TRBV2 and TRBJ1-1, with 8 bases lining up with TRBD1. Germline trimming cut 5 bases from V and 3 bases from J; bases unmatched to any gene: 5. The CDR3 loop spans 14 amino acids. CDR1 and CDR2 (germline): SNHLY, FYNNEI. CDR3 in amino acids: CASSWTGSDTEAFF. CDR3 bases: TGTGCCAGCAGTTGGACAGGGTCAGACACTGAAGCTTTCTTT.

The rearrangement joins TRBV27 to TRBJ2-2, with TRBD1 as a possible D gene (6 bases). Trimming stripped 6 bases from V and 4 bases from J, with 24 bases between. The V gene's germline CDR1 is MNHEY and CDR2 SMNVEV (reference sequence). The CDR3 is 18 amino acids. The chain's CDR3 is CASRPDGWPRGGTGELFF. The CDR3 DNA reads as TGTGCCAGCAGACCGGATGGGTGGCCGCGAGGGGGCACCGGGGAGCTGTTTTTT.

V and J are TRBV7-3 and TRBJ1-1; D is ambiguous. Looked up from germline, CDR1 is SGHTA and CDR2 is FQGTGA. Trimming stripped 5 bases from V and 7 bases from J, with 8 bases between. This CDR3 contains 11 residues. As DNA, the CDR3 is TGTGCCAGCAGCCCGGGTGGTGAAGCTTTCTTT. Translated, it gives CASSPGGEAFF.

The chain links TRBV4-2 to TRBJ2-3; TRBD2 aligns across 7 bases. The CDR3 length is 17 residues. CDR1 is LGHNA, CDR2 YNFKEQ, per germline. After removal of 1 base from V and 0 bases from J, the junction contained 7 bases not matched to a gene. The CDR3 loop reads CASSQGLLAVSTDTQYF. The CDR3 nucleotides are TGTGCCAGCAGCCAAGGGTTGCTAGCGGTTAGCACAGATACGCAGTATTTT.

This chain joins TRBV11-2 and TRBJ1-6; D is unclear. CDR1 is SGHAT, CDR2 FQNNGV, per germline. CDR3 length equals 13 residues. Trimming removed 4 bases at V and 11 bases at J, with 12 bases between. The CDR3 region is CASSYLVGPPLHF. In nucleotides, the CDR3 is TGTGCCAGCAGCTACCTGGTGGGTCCACCCCTCCACTTT.

The gene calls are TRBV2 and TRBJ2-1, with 9 bases lining up with TRBD2. Trimming at V came to 7 bases and at J to 8 bases, leaving 12 bases not matched to a gene. The CDR3 has 15 residues. Germline-derived CDR1 and CDR2 are SNHLY and FYNNEI. The CDR3 DNA is TGTGCCAGCATGGGTATAGCGGGAGTGGGCGATGAGCAGTTCTTC. Translation: CASMGIAGVGDEQFF.

Only a few counts were recorded for this clone. CDR3 region: CATSDSGQGEISNQPQHF. The CDR3 DNA reads as TGTGCCACCAGTGATTCCGGACAGGGGGAAATTAGCAATCAGCCCCAGCATTTT. The rearrangement joins TRBV24-1 to TRBJ1-5; TRBD1 agrees at 10 bases. The CDR3 runs 18 residues. Germline CDR1 reads KGHDR; CDR2 reads SFDVKD. J was trimmed by 0 bases and V by 2 bases; bases with no gene match: 6.

The gene calls are TRBV29-1 and TRBJ2-1, with 7 bases fitting TRBD1. The CDR3 runs to 16 residues. From germline, CDR1 is SQVTM and CDR2 ANQGSEA. Losses at the gene ends were 0 bases for V and 0 bases for J; bases not matched to a gene: 5. The CDR3: CSVEDLYRGSYNEQFF. The CDR3 DNA reads TGCAGCGTTGAAGATCTTTACAGGGGCTCCTACAATGAGCAGTTCTTC.

The chain is built from TRBV6-5 and TRBJ1-1; 7 bases fit TRBD1. The length of the CDR3 is 15 residues. Unmatched junction bases numbered 9, after V lost 0 bases and J lost 8 bases. The V gene's germline CDR1 is MNHEY and CDR2 SVGAGI. This CDR3 reads CASSYSDRESMEAFF. CDR3 bases: TGTGCCAGCAGTTACTCTGACAGGGAGTCCATGGAAGCTTTCTTT.

The V call is TRBV5-1, the J call TRBJ2-3; D is perhaps TRBD2 (7 bases). The CDR3 has 15 residues. Germline CDR1 is SGHRS and CDR2 is YFSETQ. The V end was cut by 3 bases, the J end by 5 bases, with 16 bases between. The CDR3 DNA is TGCGCCAGCAGCTCCCTAGGGGGGGTGATAGATACGCAGTATTTT. Translating gives CASSSLGGVIDTQYF.

V gene TRBV3-1 (or the pseudogene TRBV3-2) combines with J gene TRBJ1-1, with a possible D match to TRBD1 (6 bases). The germline V and J ends were trimmed by 4 bases and 2 bases, with 11 bases remaining between them. The CDR3 consists of 14 residues. Germline-derived CDR1 and CDR2 are LGHDT and YNNKEL (reference sequence). The CDR3 region has the DNA TGTGCCAGCAGCCTGAGGGGGGGAAACACTGAAGCTTTCTTT. Translated, it gives CASSLRGGNTEAFF.

This chain links TRBV7-8 with TRBJ2-3, with TRBD1 identical over 9 bases. Trimming took 5 bases from V and 2 from J; bases not matched to a gene: 8. CDR1 SGHVS and CDR2 FQNEAQ come from the germline V gene. The CDR3 length is 16 residues. The CDR3 region has the DNA TGTGCCAGCAGCCGTCAAACAGGGGGCAACACAGATACGCAGTATTTT. Protein product: CASSRQTGGNTDTQYF.